The 8 T cell receptor beta chains below all came from one sample that was sequenced in a study of T cell repertoires in cytomegalovirus infection. These receptors have no known antigen. MiXCR was run by TCRdb on the reads, yielding one entry per CDR3 protein. The data show about 470,000 distinct CDR3 sequences, with about 44% seen just once and roughly two fifths held by the top ten. The sequenced sample was cultured PBMCs, obtained from culture after CMV antigen stimulation. These receptors were obtained from a human donor in good health (CMV status not recorded). Some clones in this sample may be carry-over from other donors' samples.

J is TRBJ1-1 and V is TRBV12-3 or TRBV12-4, with D hard to call. Trimming pared 7 bases from V and 4 bases from J, leaving 16 bases between. The length of the CDR3 is 14 residues. CDR3 amino acids: CASILQGSSTEAFF. The CDR3 coding sequence is TGTGCCAGCATACTACAAGGCAGCAGCACTGAAGCTTTCTTT.

In its sample, this clonotype was seen many times. V and J are TRBV7-6 and TRBJ2-7; TRBD2 matches 9 bases. V lost 3 bases, J lost 2 bases, and 2 bases stayed unmatched. The V gene's germline CDR1 is SGHVS and CDR2 FNYEAQ. The length of the CDR3 is 14 residues. CDR3 protein: CASSLLAGTYEQYF. CDR3 sequence (DNA): TGTGCCAGCAGCTTGCTAGCGGGAACCTACGAGCAGTACTTC.

The chain is built from TRBV7-2 and TRBJ2-6, with D tentatively TRBD2 (5 bases). This CDR3 is 15 amino acids long. Looked up from germline, CDR1 is SGHTA and CDR2 is FQGNSA. V lost 5 bases to trimming and J lost 4 bases, with 12 bases between them. CDR3 region: CASSPDSGGANVLTF. The CDR3 DNA sequence: TGTGCCAGCAGCCCCGACTCGGGAGGGGCCAACGTCCTGACTTTC.

The rearrangement uses TRBV6-5 and TRBJ2-3; TRBD2 aligns across 11 bases. The CDR3 contains 18 residues. Germline V CDR1 and CDR2: MNHEY, SVGAGI. Losses at the gene ends were 0 bases for V and 3 bases for J; bases not matched to a gene: 8. This CDR3 reads CASSYSYLLAGGTDTQYF. CDR3 sequence (DNA): TGTGCCAGCAGTTACTCCTACCTTCTAGCGGGAGGAACAGATACGCAGTATTTT.

The chain recombines TRBV7-2 with TRBJ2-1; TRBD2 matches at 10 bases. Germline V CDR1 and CDR2: SGHTA, FQGNSA. The CDR3 has 16 residues. The J segment lost 7 bases and the V segment lost 6 bases, leaving 12 bases of the junction unmatched. CDR3 coding DNA: TGTGCCAGCAGAGCGACTTTAGCGGGGGGCCCAAATGAGCAGTTCTTC. Its protein product is CASRATLAGGPNEQFF.

The chain carries TRBV19 and TRBJ2-3, with a possible D match to TRBD1 (7 bases). The V end lost 9 bases, the J end lost 6 bases, and 16 bases lay between the germline ends. CDR3 length: 13 residues. CDR1 LNHDA and CDR2 SQIVND come from the germline V gene (reference sequence). CDR3 loop: CARRQGGTDTQYF. CDR3 DNA sequence: TGTGCCAGGAGACAGGGAGGTACGGATACGCAGTATTTT.

V usage is TRBV4-1 and J usage is TRBJ1-2; the D is unclear. From germline, CDR1 is MGHRA and CDR2 YSYEKL. The CDR3 runs to 12 residues. The germline V and J ends were trimmed by 0 bases and 8 bases, with 7 bases remaining between them. The CDR3 spells CASSQDGYGYTF. The CDR3 DNA reads as TGCGCCAGCAGCCAAGACGGGTACGGCTACACCTTC.

The sample holds a few counts of this clonotype. V and J are TRBV7-2 and TRBJ2-7, with D possibly called TRBD1 or TRBD2 (5 bases each). This CDR3 comprises 13 residues. Per germline, CDR1 SGHTA and CDR2 FQGNSA. V was shortened by 5 bases and J by 7 bases, with 15 bases between the two germline ends. In nucleotides, the CDR3 is TGTGCCAGCAGCCATGAGGGGCCAGGGGAGCAGTACTTC. It translates to CASSHEGPGEQYF.